A selection of T cell receptor beta chains follows, all from one sample in a study of cytomegalovirus exposure and HLA in healthy donors. TCRdb's table, derived via immunoSEQ multiplex PCR, lists solely in-frame clones and lacks some. This table has fewer than 250,000 clones, 60% to 80% appearing once. Sequenced input: PBMCs. These TCRs come from a woman in her thirties in good health and CMV-seropositive. Both conserved end residues are part of each CDR3. A D gene is named only where the DNA matches it firmly. Expanded clones are given a class, and other clones once, few, many or no size at all.

DNA	CDR3	size	D	V	J
TGCGCCAGCAGCCAAGCGGGACAGTACAATTCACCCCTCCACTTT	CASSQAGQYNSPLHF	few	TRBD1	TRBV4-1	TRBJ1-6
TGTGCCAGCAGTTACCGGTCCCTTTACGAGCAGTACTTC	CASSYRSLYEQYF	-	-	TRBV27	TRBJ2-7
TGTGCCAGCAACTACAGGGCTGAGACCCAGTACTTC	CASNYRAETQYF	-	-	TRBV6-6	TRBJ2-5
TGTGCCAGTAGTAGGCTAGCGGGAGCCACCGGGGAGCTGTTTTTT	CASSRLAGATGELFF	-	TRBD2	TRBV19	TRBJ2-2
TGTGCCAGCAGCCCCGAATCGGTTACTTATGGCTACACCTTC	CASSPESVTYGYTF	-	-	TRBV4-2	TRBJ1-2
TGTGCCAGCACAGTGAGCGGGATGGGTTCCAAAAACATTCAGTACTTC	CASTVSGMGSKNIQYF	-	TRBD2	TRBV28	TRBJ2-4
TGCGCCAGCAGCTTGGTACCCCTGGGTAGGGGAAACACTGAAGCTTTCTTT	CASSLVPLGRGNTEAFF	-	-	TRBV5-1	TRBJ1-1
TGTGCCAGCAGCTTAGCAGGGATTGAAAAACTGTTTTTT	CASSLAGIEKLFF	-	-	TRBV11-2	TRBJ1-4
TGTGCCAGCAGTGAAGAGCAGGGGGCCCACGAGCAGTACTTC	CASSEEQGAHEQYF	-	TRBD1	TRBV6-1	TRBJ2-7
TGTGCCAGCAGTACAGCCATGAACACTGAAGCTTTCTTT	CASSTAMNTEAFF	-	-	TRBV28	TRBJ1-1
TGTACCAGCTCACCACGCGAGAGTCCGGGCGGGGAGCTGTTTTTT	CTSSPRESPGGELFF	once	-	TRBV18	TRBJ2-2
TGCGCCAGCAGGCCCCTTGGACTAGCAGGAGATACGCAGTATTTT	CASRPLGLAGDTQYF	few	TRBD2	TRBV10-2	TRBJ2-3
TGTGCCAGCAGTTACTCGGTGCAGGGAGGCCAGCCCCAGCATTTT	CASSYSVQGGQPQHF	-	-	TRBV6-5	TRBJ1-5
TGTGCCAGCAGCAAGCGTCTGGCGGGCCCCTACAATGAGCAGTTCTTC	CASSKRLAGPYNEQFF	once	-	TRBV7-2	TRBJ2-1
TGTGCCAGTAAAGAACTAGCGGGAGAGGGGGCCTCCGAGCAGTACTTC	CASKELAGEGASEQYF	-	TRBD2	TRBV19	TRBJ2-7
TGCGCCACGTCTTCAGGGCCGGACTACAATGAGCAGTTCTTC	CATSSGPDYNEQFF	-	-	TRBV10-1	TRBJ2-1
TGTGCCAGCCCCCCGTACAGGGTGTCAAATCAGCCCCAGCATTTT	CASPPYRVSNQPQHF	few	-	TRBV11-1	TRBJ1-5
TGTGCCAGCTCACCACCGTATCTAGCGGGGATGCGGGAGACCCAGTACTTC	CASSPPYLAGMRETQYF	-	TRBD2	TRBV18	TRBJ2-5
TGTGCCAGCACCACGGACAGTTCGGGCTACGAGCAGTACTTC	CASTTDSSGYEQYF	few	-	TRBV28	TRBJ2-7
TGTGCCAGCAGTTTGAGTAGCGACTACGAGCAGTACTTC	CASSLSSDYEQYF	-	-	TRBV27	TRBJ2-7
TGTGCCAGTAGCCCCACTAGCGGAAGCACAGATACGCAGTATTTT	CASSPTSGSTDTQYF	few	TRBD2	TRBV19	TRBJ2-3
TGTGCCAGCCAATTCGGGACTAGCGGGGAAGATGAGCAGTTCTTC	CASQFGTSGEDEQFF	few	TRBD2	TRBV2	TRBJ2-1